The 10 T cell receptor beta chains listed next were all sequenced from one sample in a study of OX40 agonist ivuxolimab in advanced cancers. Here immunoSEQ multiplex PCR was the method, and the copy in TCRdb shows in-frame clones only, minus some. Here the sample spans 50,000 to 75,000 clones, roughly 85% being singletons. The source was CD4+ or CD8+ T cells sorted from blood, collected in a trial of the OX40 agonist ivuxolimab. These receptors came from an adult with an advanced solid tumor such as melanoma, head and neck, liver or kidney cancer.

The rearrangement links TRBV4-2 to TRBJ2-3, with D maybe TRBD2 (5 bases). The CDR3 has 14 amino acids. V lost 0 bases and J 5 bases, leaving 9 bases between the germline ends. Germline V gene sequence: CDR1 LGHNA, CDR2 YNFKEQ. The CDR3 nucleotides are TGTGCCAGCAGCCAAGATACTAGAGGAGATACGCAGTATTTT. Translated: CASSQDTRGDTQYF.

The chain uses TRBV10-2 and TRBJ2-7; 8 nucleotides match TRBD2. Germline V gives CDR1 WSHSY, CDR2 SAAADI. After removal of 6 bases from V and 4 bases from J, the junction contained 14 bases not matched to a gene. This CDR3 region has 16 residues. CDR3 bases: TGCGCCAGCAGCGATATAACTAGCGGCTGGGGATACGAGCAGTACTTC. The encoded protein is CASSDITSGWGYEQYF.

The chain is built from TRBV28 and TRBJ2-1; 8 bases agree with TRBD2. Germline lookup yields CDR1 MDHEN and CDR2 SYDVKM. The junction had 8 bases not matched to a gene; V was cut back by 7 bases and J by 0 bases. This CDR3 region has 16 residues. The DNA for the CDR3 is TGTGCCAGCATGAAAGGCGGGGGGAGCTCCTACAATGAGCAGTTCTTC. It is translated as CASMKGGGSSYNEQFF. The full variable domain, rest sourced from reference TRBV28 and TRBJ2-1, is DVKVTQSSRYLVKRTGEKVFLECVQDMDHENMFWYRQDPGLGLRLIYFSYDVKMKEKGDIPEGYSVSREKKERFSLILESASTNQTSMYLCASMKGGGSSYNEQFFGPGTRLTVL.

CDR3 in DNA: TGTGCCAGCAAGGGGGGGTCCACCTACGAGCAGTACTTC. Translating it yields CASKGGSTYEQYF. This chain links TRBV28 with TRBJ2-5, with D possibly matching TRBD2 (7 bases). The J call may be incorrect, as the DNA end agrees better with TRBJ2-7. Germline V gene lookup returns CDR1 MDHEN and CDR2 SYDVKM. This CDR3 has 13 residues.

This chain joins TRBV10-1 and TRBJ2-1; D perhaps matches TRBD2 (5 bases). Germline V gene lookup returns CDR1 WNHNN and CDR2 SYGVQD (reference sequence). Trimming removed 0 bases at V and 3 bases at J, with 12 bases between. The CDR3 consists of 16 residues. The CDR3 protein is CASSESLSTSYNEQFF. The CDR3, as DNA: TGCGCCAGCAGTGAGTCGCTCTCTACTAGCTACAATGAGCAGTTCTTC.

The CDR3 reads CASSPRQGTDEQYF. The CDR3 nucleotides read TGTGCCAGCTCACCCCGGCAGGGTACCGACGAGCAGTACTTC. The V gene is TRBV18, the J gene TRBJ2-7; tentative D call: TRBD1 (5 bases). The CDR3 covers 14 residues. Germline CDR1 is KGHSH and CDR2 is LQKENI. The ends were cut back, 3 bases at V and 5 bases at J, with 14 bases in the middle.

The chain uses TRBV15 and TRBJ1-5; no firm D call. Trimming pared 0 bases from V and 2 bases from J, leaving 2 bases between. The CDR3 runs 13 residues. Germline V CDR1 and CDR2: LNHNV, YYDKDF (reference sequence). The CDR3 coding sequence is TGTGCCACCAGCAGAGATCGCAATCAGCCCCAGCATTTT. Its protein is CATSRDRNQPQHF.

The rearrangement links TRBV7-2 to TRBJ2-7, with 9 bases that match TRBD2. Germline V lookup: CDR1 SGHTA, CDR2 FQGNSA. The CDR3 is 15 amino acids. V lost 2 bases and J lost 3; bases outside the gene matches: 5. The CDR3 region is CASSLFRLADYEQYF. CDR3 in DNA: TGTGCCAGCAGCTTATTCCGACTAGCGGACTACGAGCAGTACTTC.

Only one count was recorded for this clone. The rearrangement uses TRBV6-1 and TRBJ2-1; D gene ambiguous. The CDR3 loop spans 11 amino acids. V lost 7 bases and J 5 bases, leaving 6 bases between the germline ends. Germline V gene data show CDR1 as MNHNS and CDR2 as SASEGT. The CDR3 nucleotides read TGTGCCAGCACTGGCAACAATGAGCAGTTCTTC. Translation gives CASTGNNEQFF.

The CDR3 sequence is CASSLAFTDTQYF. The CDR3 DNA follows: TGTGCCAGCAGCTTAGCGTTCACAGATACGCAGTATTTT. The chain combines TRBV7-2 with TRBJ2-3, with D unclear. Per germline, CDR1 SGHTA and CDR2 FQGNSA. The CDR3 runs to 13 residues. V lost 0 bases to trimming and J lost 2 bases, with 3 bases between them.